This passage covers 30 T cell receptor beta chains from one sample sequenced in a study of T-cell memory formation after mild COVID-19. TCRdb passed the 5' RACE reads through MiXCR, listing each CDR3 protein once. Found here are about 250,000 distinct CDR3 sequences, less than 20% of them singletons; the top ten hold approximately 3.5%. Sequencing was done on a sample of PBMCs or a T cell subset sorted from them (not recorded which). These TCRs come from a man aged 18 to 30 who had mild COVID-19 (a few samples of this study predate the infection). Cell type and time point are not known.

A few counts support this clonotype. J is TRBJ2-3 and V is TRBV18; D ambiguous. The V and J ends lost 3 bases and 2 bases respectively, with 12 bases between them. CDR1 is KGHSH and CDR2 is LQKENI in the germline V gene. The CDR3 consists of 15 residues. In DNA form, the CDR3 reads TGTGCCAGCTCACCGCAGAGTTCATTCACAGATACGCAGTATTTT. This translates into CASSPQSSFTDTQYF.

This clonotype was detected many times. The gene calls are TRBV4-1 and TRBJ2-5; D perhaps matches TRBD2 (5 bases). The ends were cut back, 4 bases at V and 5 bases at J, with 17 bases in the middle. The germline CDR1 and CDR2 sequences are MGHRA and YSYEKL. This CDR3 has 15 residues. CDR3 region: CASSLPDARGETQYF. DNA of the CDR3: TGCGCCAGCAGCCTGCCGGACGCCAGAGGGGAGACCCAGTACTTC.

There are many counts of this clonotype. The chain links TRBV4-3 to TRBJ2-5, with D maybe TRBD1 (7 bases). Looked up from germline, CDR1 is LGHNA and CDR2 is YSLEER. Trimming removed 1 base from V and 4 bases from J, with 13 bases in between. This CDR3 is built from 15 residues. The CDR3 DNA reads as TGCGCCAGCAGCCAAGTTGGGCAGGGGGGAGAGACCCAGTACTTC. It codes for CASSQVGQGGETQYF.

The table lists this clonotype with many counts. This chain links TRBV10-3 with TRBJ2-5; the match to TRBD2 covers 10 bases. Germline V gives CDR1 ENHRY, CDR2 SYGVKD. J gave up 1 base and V 6 bases, and 2 bases lay outside the gene matches. This CDR3 has 14 residues. CDR3 in amino acids: CAIRSSGGQETQYF. CDR3 nucleotides: TGTGCCATCAGATCTAGCGGGGGCCAAGAGACCCAGTACTTC.

This clonotype was picked up one time. CDR3 loop: CASKRQEFGYTF. CDR3 sequence (DNA): TGTGCCAGTAAGAGACAGGAGTTTGGCTACACCTTC. The chain has TRBV19 and TRBJ1-2; D is possibly TRBD1 (6 bases). Trimming cost V 7 bases and J 7 bases, with 13 bases left between them. CDR1 is LNHDA and CDR2 is SQIVND in the germline V gene (reference sequence). This CDR3 is 12 amino acids long.

This clonotype has a handful of counts. The rearrangement joins TRBV10-3 to TRBJ2-2; 8 bases are a match to TRBD2. The CDR3 has 15 residues. Germline V gene lookup returns CDR1 ENHRY and CDR2 SYGVKD. The trim removed 3 bases at V and 3 bases at J, leaving 3 bases unmatched. This chain's CDR3 is CAISEGAGDTGELFF. The CDR3 DNA is TGTGCCATCAGTGAAGGAGCGGGGGACACCGGGGAGCTGTTTTTT.

The sample holds a few counts of this clonotype. V and J are TRBV7-2 and TRBJ2-7, with TRBD1 matching 9 bases. CDR1 and CDR2 (germline): SGHTA, FQGNSA. V dropped 0 bases and J dropped 7; count of bases not matched to a gene: 7. CDR3 size: 15 residues. The DNA for the CDR3 is TGTGCCAGCAGCTTAGCAACAGGGGGCATTGGAGAGCAGTACTTC. Its protein product is CASSLATGGIGEQYF.

V gene TRBV7-3 combines with J gene TRBJ1-1; D unclear. This CDR3 is 13 amino acids long. V lost 8 bases and J lost 1, with 11 bases in between. The V gene's germline CDR1 is SGHTA and CDR2 FQGTGA. CDR3 residues: CASSPGRNTEAFF. In nucleotides, the CDR3 is TGTGCCAGCTCACCGGGAAGGAACACTGAAGCTTTCTTT.

This clonotype was detected only a few times. The chain employs TRBV6-1 and TRBJ1-2; D remains unclear. The V end lost 5 bases, the J end lost 5 bases, and 15 bases lay between the germline ends. The CDR3 consists of 14 residues. Per the germline V gene, CDR1 is MNHNS and CDR2 is SASEGT. CDR3 residues: CASSKETDGYGYTF. CDR3 coding DNA: TGTGCCAGCAGTAAAGAGACGGACGGTTATGGCTACACCTTC.

This clonotype occurred a few times. The chain combines TRBV7-8 with TRBJ1-5; perhaps TRBD1 as D (6 bases). The CDR3 loop spans 13 amino acids. Trimming removed 4 bases at V and 9 bases at J, with 13 bases between. Germline loops: CDR1 SGHVS, CDR2 FQNEAQ. The CDR3 DNA sequence: TGTGCCAGCAGCTGGGGACACCCTGGGCCCCAGCATTTT. Its protein is CASSWGHPGPQHF.

The chain links TRBV18 to TRBJ1-4; TRBD1 is a possible D gene (5 bases). V was pared by 1 base and J by 8 bases, with 11 bases between. The germline V gene has CDR1 KGHSH and CDR2 LQKENI. CDR3 length: 14 amino acids. CDR3 DNA sequence: TGTGCCAGCTCACCACAGGGGAAAGGAGAAAAACTGTTTTTT. Its protein is CASSPQGKGEKLFF.

The rearrangement links TRBV6-1 to TRBJ1-5; 8 bases map to TRBD1. Per the germline V gene, CDR1 is MNHNS and CDR2 is SASEGT. The V segment lost 6 bases and the J segment 1 base; nucleotides outside the gene matches: 5. The CDR3 runs to 15 residues. CDR3 amino acids: CASSGTGGSNQPQHF. The CDR3 coding sequence is TGTGCCAGCAGCGGTACAGGGGGAAGCAATCAGCCCCAGCATTTT.

The chain is built from TRBV6-6 and TRBJ2-3, with D maybe TRBD2 (5 bases). This CDR3 comprises 15 residues. Trimming took off 6 bases at V and 6 bases at J, with 19 bases between the two ends. Germline V gene sequence: CDR1 MNHNY, CDR2 SVGAGI (reference sequence). The CDR3 spells CASRGGSAKGDTQYF. The CDR3, as DNA: TGTGCCAGCAGGGGCGGGTCGGCGAAGGGTGATACGCAGTATTTT.

The chain links TRBV5-5 to TRBJ2-1; 7 bases map to TRBD1. The length of the CDR3 is 16 residues. Per the germline V gene, CDR1 is SGHKS and CDR2 is YYEKEE (reference sequence). After removal of 4 bases from V and 8 bases from J, the junction contained 15 bases not matched to a gene. CDR3 region: CASSRTVHRGRDEQFF. CDR3 nucleotide sequence: TGTGCCAGCAGCAGAACCGTACACAGGGGAAGGGATGAGCAGTTCTTC.

There are a few counts of this clonotype. In DNA, the CDR3 is TGCAGCGCGGGGGGAGGTGCAGATACGCAGTATTTT. Translation: CSAGGGADTQYF. The chain recombines TRBV29-1 with TRBJ2-3, with TRBD2 matching 7 bases. The germline gives CDR1 SQVTM, CDR2 ANQGSEA. The CDR3 runs to 12 residues. The J segment lost 4 bases and the V segment lost 7 bases, leaving 5 bases of the junction unmatched.

The chain links TRBV20-1 to TRBJ1-2, with a tentative D call TRBD1 (5 bases). Germline assignment: CDR1 DFQATT and CDR2 SNEGSKA (reference sequence). The CDR3 is 12 amino acids. Trimming removed 3 bases at V and 5 bases at J, with 10 bases between. This CDR3 reads CSASTGTYGYTF. The CDR3 DNA is TGCAGTGCTAGCACGGGGACGTATGGCTACACCTTC.

This clonotype was seen more than once but under ten times. CDR3 nucleotide sequence: TGCAGTGCCCCATTACCCACCAATGAGCAGTTCTTC. Protein: CSAPLPTNEQFF. V is TRBV20-1 and J is TRBJ2-1; D ambiguous. The CDR3 is made up of 12 amino acids. Germline V gene sequence: CDR1 DFQATT, CDR2 SNEGSKA (reference sequence). V was pared by 6 bases and J by 6 bases, with 12 bases between.

This clonotype was counted between two and nine times. The J gene is TRBJ2-3, the V gene TRBV20-1; no definite D call. The V end lost 0 bases, the J end lost 4 bases, and 14 bases lay between the germline ends. Germline CDR1 is DFQATT and CDR2 is SNEGSKA (reference sequence). The CDR3 covers 15 residues. The CDR3 loop is CSAREPQRQPDTQYF. DNA for the CDR3: TGCAGTGCTAGAGAACCCCAGAGGCAGCCAGATACGCAGTATTTT.

This clonotype was counted only a few times. The chain joins TRBV12-3 or TRBV12-4 to TRBJ2-1; D uncertain. CDR3 size: 12 residues. Trimming took off 2 bases at V and 13 bases at J, with 12 bases between the two ends. The DNA of the CDR3 is TGTGCCAGCAGTTTACAATGGTCAGAACAGTTCTTC. Its protein product is CASSLQWSEQFF.

Ten or more counts support this clonotype. This chain connects TRBV12-3 or TRBV12-4 to TRBJ2-7; D tentatively reads TRBD1 or TRBD2 (5 bases each). V lost 7 bases to trimming and J lost 0 bases, with 13 bases between them. The CDR3 contains 14 residues. The DNA for the CDR3 is TGTGCCAGCAATTTTAAGGGGAGCTCCTACGAGCAGTACTTC. As protein: CASNFKGSSYEQYF.

This clonotype was observed a handful of times. The chain employs TRBV30 and TRBJ2-7; a possible D gene is TRBD1 (6 bases). The germline V gene has CDR1 GTSNPN and CDR2 SVGIG (reference sequence). The CDR3 loop spans 12 amino acids. The DNA of the CDR3 is TGTGCTGGGGGCAGAGGCTCCTACGAGCAGTACTTC. Translating gives CAGGRGSYEQYF.

The chain joins TRBV10-3 to TRBJ2-7, with D possibly TRBD2 on 7 matching bases. CDR1 is ENHRY, CDR2 SYGVKD, per germline. The CDR3 sequence is 13 residues long. The V gene lost 10 bases and the J gene lost 5 bases, with 18 bases spanning the gap. Written as DNA, the CDR3 is TGTGCCACCGGGGCGGGGGCGCGCAACGAGCAGTACTTC. Translated, it gives CATGAGARNEQYF.

The chain links TRBV12-3 or TRBV12-4 to TRBJ2-7; unclear D gene. CDR3 length: 12 residues. V was pared by 2 bases and J by 4 bases, with 6 bases between. The CDR3 here is CASSLQLYEQYF. The CDR3 region has the DNA TGTGCCAGCAGTTTACAACTTTACGAGCAGTACTTC.

This chain links TRBV10-3 with TRBJ2-3; 9 positions match TRBD1. J was trimmed by 3 bases and V by 7 bases; bases with no gene match: 5. Looked up from germline, CDR1 is ENHRY and CDR2 is SYGVKD. The CDR3 runs to 14 residues. The CDR3 nucleotides are TGTGCCATCAACCCGGGACAGGGAACAGATACGCAGTATTTT. Translated: CAINPGQGTDTQYF.

V gene TRBV6-5 combines with J gene TRBJ1-6, with unresolved D. The CDR3 spans 15 residues. Germline CDR1 is MNHEY and CDR2 is SVGAGI. Trimming stripped 5 bases from V and 8 bases from J, with 16 bases between. CDR3 loop: CASSRASGEHSPLHF. Written as DNA, the CDR3 is TGTGCCAGCAGTCGGGCATCGGGAGAACATTCACCCCTCCACTTT.

CDR3 sequence: CASSLNFDSPLHF. The CDR3 region has the DNA TGTGCCAGCAGCTTAAACTTTGATTCACCCCTCCACTTT. The V gene is TRBV7-6, the J gene TRBJ1-6; D unresolved. Trimming removed 2 bases from V and 8 bases from J, with 7 bases in between. This CDR3 spans 13 amino acids. Looked up from germline, CDR1 is SGHVS and CDR2 is FNYEAQ.

This clonotype was counted only a few times. The chain links TRBV6-1 to TRBJ2-3; no clear D. The CDR3 totals 14 residues. Germline V CDR1 and CDR2: MNHNS, SASEGT. V was clipped by 0 bases and J by 2 bases, with 6 bases between them. The CDR3 here is CASSEARLTDTQYF. The CDR3 DNA sequence: TGTGCCAGCAGTGAAGCTAGGCTCACAGATACGCAGTATTTT.

This clonotype was observed a few times. The chain joins TRBV6-1 to TRBJ2-3; D unclear. Germline V gene sequence: CDR1 MNHNS, CDR2 SASEGT. This CDR3 has 14 residues. The ends were cut back, 7 bases at V and 1 base at J, with 12 bases in the middle. The CDR3 region is CASNLATGTDTQYF. For the CDR3, the DNA is TGTGCCAGCAACTTGGCTACGGGCACAGATACGCAGTATTTT.

V is TRBV10-3 and J is TRBJ1-4; perhaps TRBD1 as D (6 bases). The CDR3 runs to 18 residues. Trimming took 0 bases from V and 3 from J, leaving 17 bases between them. CDR1 is ENHRY and CDR2 is SYGVKD in the germline V gene. CDR3 residues: CAISESGGGRGANEKLFF. The DNA of the CDR3 is TGTGCCATCAGTGAGTCGGGAGGGGGAAGAGGAGCTAATGAAAAACTGTTTTTT.

This clonotype was seen a handful of times. This chain joins TRBV29-1 and TRBJ2-5; 9 bases are shared with TRBD1. The CDR3 contains 12 residues. CDR1 SQVTM and CDR2 ANQGSEA come from the germline V gene. J lost 5 bases, V lost 7 bases, and 5 bases had no gene match. This CDR3 is CSGGQGRETQYF. CDR3 coding DNA: TGCAGCGGGGGACAGGGCCGGGAGACCCAGTACTTC.